The 18 T cell receptor beta chains below were found in one sample sequenced in a study of blood T cells in healthy people across ages. The second PCR ran roughly 7 to 11 cycles with a sample-barcoded 5' primer and J-beta primers. TCRdb passed the 5' RACE reads through MiXCR, listing each CDR3 protein once. The table includes around 1.5 million distinct CDR3 sequences, approximately 42% detected once. Sequencing was performed on blood. The receptors originated from a woman younger than 35 in good health.

The chain couples TRBV20-1 to TRBJ1-5; D is ambiguous. V was trimmed by 5 bases and J by 2 bases, leaving 13 bases between them. Germline V CDR1 and CDR2: DFQATT, SNEGSKA (reference sequence). CDR3 length equals 14 residues. CDR3 in DNA: TGCAGTGCTCGACGGCCCTATGGCAATCAGCCCCAGCATTTT. Translated: CSARRPYGNQPQHF.

This clonotype has only a few counts. The chain employs TRBV28 and TRBJ2-7, with D possibly being TRBD1 (7 bases). Germline CDR1 is MDHEN and CDR2 is SYDVKM. The CDR3 length is 14 residues. Trimming took off 2 bases at V and 6 bases at J, with 14 bases between the two ends. CDR3 sequence (DNA): TGTGCCAGCAGTTTAGGACAGGAGGGGGTCGAGCAGTACTTC. Amino acid sequence: CASSLGQEGVEQYF. The complete variable domain, with remaining parts taken from reference TRBV28 and TRBJ2-7, reads DVKVTQSSRYLVKRTGEKVFLECVQDMDHENMFWYRQDPGLGLRLIYFSYDVKMKEKGDIPEGYSVSREKKERFSLILESASTNQTSMYLCASSLGQEGVEQYFGPGTRLTVT.

CDR3 in DNA: TGCAGTGCTTATGGGGGAGTTCGAGATACGCAGTATTTT. It encodes CSAYGGVRDTQYF. V usage is TRBV20-1 and J usage is TRBJ2-3; D possibly matches TRBD1 or TRBD2 (5 bases each). With 5 bases removed from V and 5 bases from J, the gap between germline ends came to 14 bases. In germline, CDR1 is DFQATT, CDR2 SNEGSKA (reference sequence). This CDR3 is 13 amino acids long.

At least ten counts were recorded for this clonotype. The rearrangement uses TRBV7-2 and TRBJ2-7; weak D call: TRBD2 (6 bases). The germline V gene encodes CDR1 SGHTA and CDR2 FQGNSA. V was trimmed by 2 bases and J by 0 bases, leaving 11 bases between them. The CDR3 is 15 residues long. The CDR3 loop reads CASSLIRESSYEQYF. The CDR3 nucleotides read TGTGCCAGCAGCTTAATCCGGGAGAGCTCCTACGAGCAGTACTTC.

The gene calls are TRBV6-5 and TRBJ2-1; 11 bases agree with TRBD2. From germline, CDR1 is MNHEY and CDR2 SVGAGI. V trimming: 0 bases; J trimming: 4 bases; junction bases outside the gene matches: 8. The CDR3 covers 18 residues. The CDR3 DNA follows: TGTGCCAGCAGTTACTCCCTAGCGGGAGGAGGAATTTACAATGAGCAGTTCTTC. This encodes CASSYSLAGGGIYNEQFF.

V is TRBV12-5 and J is TRBJ1-5, with D maybe TRBD1 (5 bases). Germline CDR1 reads LGHNT; CDR2 reads FRNRAP. The CDR3 totals 16 residues. The V and J ends lost 0 bases and 0 bases respectively, with 9 bases between them. In nucleotides, the CDR3 is TGTGCTAGTGGTTTGGTACTAGGGGATAGCAATCAGCCCCAGCATTTT. This gives the protein CASGLVLGDSNQPQHF. The variable domain in full, with the rest retrieved from reference TRBV12-5 and TRBJ1-5, is DARVTQTPRHKVTEMGQEVTMRCQPILGHNTVFWYRQTMMQGLELLAYFRNRAPLDDSGMPKDRFSAEMPDATLATLKIQPSEPRDSAVYFCASGLVLGDSNQPQHFGDGTRLSIL.

The CDR3 DNA reads as TGTGCCAGCAGGCCAGGACTAGGGGAGACCCAGTACTTC. Encoded protein: CASRPGLGETQYF. V usage is TRBV2 and J usage is TRBJ2-5, with 7 bases matching TRBD2. V trimming: 6 bases; J trimming: 5 bases; junction bases outside the gene matches: 6. Germline assignment: CDR1 SNHLY and CDR2 FYNNEI. The CDR3 runs 13 residues.

The count of this clonotype is one. The rearrangement uses TRBV20-1 and TRBJ2-5, with 8 bases lining up with TRBD2. The end of the DNA fits TRBJ2-7 better, so the J call may be wrong. Germline CDR1 and CDR2: DFQATT and SNEGSKA (reference sequence). The length of the CDR3 is 14 residues. CDR3 amino acids: CSAESAGETYEQYF. The DNA of the CDR3 is TGCAGTGCCGAGTCAGCGGGAGAGACCTACGAGCAGTACTTC.

The rearrangement uses TRBV7-8 and TRBJ1-6; D is unresolved. CDR1 is SGHVS and CDR2 is FQNEAQ in the germline V gene. Trimming removed 5 bases from V and 3 bases from J, with 11 bases in between. This CDR3 has 15 residues. The CDR3 region is CASSPRALYNSPLHF. The CDR3 coding sequence is TGTGCCAGCAGCCCGCGGGCCCTCTATAATTCACCCCTCCACTTT.

The genes are TRBV20-1 and TRBJ2-1; D uncertain. CDR1 and CDR2 from the germline V gene are DFQATT and SNEGSKA (reference sequence). The CDR3 sequence is 12 residues long. V was cut by 2 bases and J by 2 bases, with 4 bases left in between. CDR3 sequence reads: CSARLTYNEQFF. In DNA, the CDR3 is TGCAGTGCTAGATTAACCTACAATGAGCAGTTCTTC.

The sample holds a few counts of this clonotype. The rearrangement uses TRBV7-2 and TRBJ2-1, with no clear D. The CDR3 extends over 12 amino acids. Germline V gives CDR1 SGHTA, CDR2 FQGNSA. V shed 2 bases and J shed 8 bases, with 7 bases lying between them. The CDR3 DNA reads as TGTGCCAGCAGCTTAATCGGCCATGAGCAGTTCTTC. Its protein is CASSLIGHEQFF.

The CDR3 nucleotides are TGCAGTGCTCTCCGACCGGGGGCAGATACGCAGTATTTT. Its protein product is CSALRPGADTQYF. The J gene is TRBJ2-3, the V gene TRBV20-1; a possible D gene is TRBD2 (6 bases). Between the trimmed V and J ends, which lost 5 bases and 4 bases, there was a span of 13 bases. CDR3 length: 13 amino acids. Germline V gene sequence: CDR1 DFQATT, CDR2 SNEGSKA (reference sequence).

The V call is TRBV10-2, the J call TRBJ1-5; maybe TRBD1 (5 bases). This CDR3 has 15 amino acids. Germline V CDR1 and CDR2: WSHSY, SAAADI. Between the trimmed V and J ends, which lost 1 base and 6 bases, there was a span of 13 bases. CDR3 loop: CASSEFQGGRQPQHF. CDR3 DNA: TGCGCCAGCAGTGAGTTCCAGGGAGGACGTCAGCCCCAGCATTTT.

This chain joins TRBV5-1 and TRBJ1-2; D is perhaps TRBD1 (6 bases). V lost 6 bases, J lost 1 base, and 19 bases lay in between. CDR1 is SGHRS, CDR2 YFSETQ, per germline. This CDR3 is 16 amino acids long. This CDR3 reads CASTLVEGGLNYGYTF. The CDR3 DNA reads TGCGCCAGCACCCTAGTGGAGGGGGGCCTTAACTATGGCTACACCTTC.

This chain connects TRBV11-2 to TRBJ2-7; the match to TRBD1 covers 9 bases. The CDR3 has 15 amino acids. Germline CDR1 reads SGHAT; CDR2 reads FQNNGV. After removal of 3 bases from V and 3 bases from J, the junction contained 6 bases not matched to a gene. The CDR3 here is CASSFGGQGFYEQYF. The CDR3, as DNA: TGTGCCAGCAGCTTTGGGGGACAGGGTTTCTACGAGCAGTACTTC.

The genes are TRBV2 and TRBJ1-6, with TRBD1 matching 7 bases. In germline, CDR1 is SNHLY, CDR2 FYNNEI. The CDR3 totals 14 residues. V shed 4 bases and J 7 bases; nucleotides not matched to a gene: 4. The CDR3: CASSGGRGNSPLHF. DNA of the CDR3: TGTGCCAGCAGTGGAGGCAGGGGGAATTCACCCCTCCACTTT.

J is TRBJ1-4 and V is TRBV27, with 9 bases lining up with TRBD1. J was trimmed by 8 bases and V by 8 bases; bases with no gene match: 6. This CDR3 spans 13 amino acids. Germline-derived CDR1 and CDR2 are MNHEY and SMNVEV (reference sequence). This CDR3 is CASGDRGGEKLFF. Here the CDR3 DNA reads TGTGCCAGCGGCGACAGGGGGGGAGAAAAACTGTTTTTT.

The chain joins TRBV9 to TRBJ1-1; 9 bases fit TRBD1. This CDR3 has 17 residues. Germline-derived CDR1 and CDR2 are SGDLS and YYNGEE. With 4 bases clipped from V and 4 bases from J, the junction kept 14 bases outside the gene matches. CDR3 DNA sequence: TGTGCCAGCAGCCACGATCGGGACAGGGCCACAGCCACTGAAGCTTTCTTT. As protein: CASSHDRDRATATEAFF.